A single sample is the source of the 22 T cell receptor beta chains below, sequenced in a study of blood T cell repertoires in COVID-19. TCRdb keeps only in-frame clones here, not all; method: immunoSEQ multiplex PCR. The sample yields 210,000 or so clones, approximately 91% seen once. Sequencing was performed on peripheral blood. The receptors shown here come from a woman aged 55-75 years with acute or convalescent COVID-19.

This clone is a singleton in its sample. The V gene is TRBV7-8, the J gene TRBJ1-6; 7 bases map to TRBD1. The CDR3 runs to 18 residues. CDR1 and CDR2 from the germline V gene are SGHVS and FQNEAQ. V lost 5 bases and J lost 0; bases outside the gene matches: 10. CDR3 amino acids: CASSPRDSGTSYNSPLHF. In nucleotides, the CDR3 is TGTGCCAGCAGCCCCCGGGACAGTGGAACCTCCTATAATTCACCCCTCCACTTT.

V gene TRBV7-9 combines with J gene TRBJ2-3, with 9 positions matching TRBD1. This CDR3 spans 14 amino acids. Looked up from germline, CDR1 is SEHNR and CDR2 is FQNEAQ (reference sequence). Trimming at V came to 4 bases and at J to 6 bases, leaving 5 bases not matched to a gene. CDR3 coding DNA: TGTGCCAGCAGCTATGGACAGGGGATGGATACGCAGTATTTT. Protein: CASSYGQGMDTQYF. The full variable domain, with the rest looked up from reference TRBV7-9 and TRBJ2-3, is DTGVSQNPRHKITKRGQNVTFRCDPISEHNRLYWYRQTLGQGPEFLTYFQNEAQLEKSRLLSDRFSAERPKGSFSTLEIQRTEQGDSAMYLCASSYGQGMDTQYFGPGTRLTVL.

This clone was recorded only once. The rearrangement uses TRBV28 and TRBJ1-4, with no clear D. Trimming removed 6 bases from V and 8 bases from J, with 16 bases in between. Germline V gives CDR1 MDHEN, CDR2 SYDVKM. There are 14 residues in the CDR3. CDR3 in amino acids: CASSSLGGGEKLFF. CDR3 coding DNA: TGTGCCAGCAGCTCTCTGGGAGGTGGCGAAAAACTGTTTTTT.

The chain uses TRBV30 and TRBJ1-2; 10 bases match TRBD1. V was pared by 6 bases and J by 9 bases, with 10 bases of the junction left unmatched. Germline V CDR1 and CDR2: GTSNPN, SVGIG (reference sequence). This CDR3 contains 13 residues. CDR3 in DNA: TGTGCCTGCCTGCCCCGGGACAGGGGTAGCTACACCTTC. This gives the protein CACLPRDRGSYTF. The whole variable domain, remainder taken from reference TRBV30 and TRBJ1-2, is SQTIHQWPATLVQPVGSPLSLECTVEGTSNPNLYWYRQAAGRGLQLLFYSVGIGQISSEVPQNLSASRPQDRQFILSSKKLLLSDSGFYLCACLPRDRGSYTFGSGTRLTVV.

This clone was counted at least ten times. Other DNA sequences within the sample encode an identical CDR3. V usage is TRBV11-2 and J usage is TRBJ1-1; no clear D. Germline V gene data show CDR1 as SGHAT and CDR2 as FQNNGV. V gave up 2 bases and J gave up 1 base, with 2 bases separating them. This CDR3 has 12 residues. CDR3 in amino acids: CASSLQNTEAFF. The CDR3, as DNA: TGTGCCAGCAGCTTACAGAACACTGAAGCTTTCTTT.

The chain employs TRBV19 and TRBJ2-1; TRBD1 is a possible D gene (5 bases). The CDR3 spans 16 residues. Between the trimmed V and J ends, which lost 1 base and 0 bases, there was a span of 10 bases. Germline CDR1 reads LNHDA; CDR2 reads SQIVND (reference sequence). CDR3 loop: CASSIVGRSSYNEQFF. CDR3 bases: TGTGCCAGTAGTATAGTGGGGCGGAGCTCCTACAATGAGCAGTTCTTC.

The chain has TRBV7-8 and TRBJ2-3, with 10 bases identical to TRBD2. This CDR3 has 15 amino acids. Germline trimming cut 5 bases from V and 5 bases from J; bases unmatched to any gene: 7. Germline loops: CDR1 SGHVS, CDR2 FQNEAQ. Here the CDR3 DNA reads TGTGCCAGCAGCCCGAAATGGACTAGCGGAGATACGCAGTATTTT. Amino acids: CASSPKWTSGDTQYF.

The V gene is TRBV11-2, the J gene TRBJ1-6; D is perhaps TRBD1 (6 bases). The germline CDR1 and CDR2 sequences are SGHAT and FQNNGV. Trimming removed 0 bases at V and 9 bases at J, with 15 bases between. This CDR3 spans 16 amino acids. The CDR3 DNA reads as TGTGCCAGCAGCTTAGATCAGGGGCAGATTCCTTCACCCCTCCACTTT. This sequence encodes CASSLDQGQIPSPLHF.

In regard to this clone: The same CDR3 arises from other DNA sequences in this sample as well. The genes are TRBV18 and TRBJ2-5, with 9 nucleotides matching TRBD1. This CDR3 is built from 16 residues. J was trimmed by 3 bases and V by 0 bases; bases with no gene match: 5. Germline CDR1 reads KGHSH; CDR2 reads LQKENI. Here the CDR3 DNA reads TGTGCCAGCTCACCACCAACAGGGGGCTTAGAAGAGACCCAGTACTTC. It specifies CASSPPTGGLEETQYF.

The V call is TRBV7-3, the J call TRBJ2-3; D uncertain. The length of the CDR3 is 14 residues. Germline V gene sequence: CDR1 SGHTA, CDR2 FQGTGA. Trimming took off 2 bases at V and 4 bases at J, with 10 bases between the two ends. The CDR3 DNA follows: TGTGCCAGCAGCTTATCAGCCGCGGCAGATACGCAGTATTTT. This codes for CASSLSAAADTQYF.

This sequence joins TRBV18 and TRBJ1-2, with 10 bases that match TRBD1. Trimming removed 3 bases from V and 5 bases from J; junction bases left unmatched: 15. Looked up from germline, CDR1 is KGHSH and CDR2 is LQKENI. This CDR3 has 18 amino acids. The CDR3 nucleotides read TGTGCCAGCTCACCGACGAACGGACAGGGGGAATCCGTATATGGCTACACCTTC. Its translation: CASSPTNGQGESVYGYTF.

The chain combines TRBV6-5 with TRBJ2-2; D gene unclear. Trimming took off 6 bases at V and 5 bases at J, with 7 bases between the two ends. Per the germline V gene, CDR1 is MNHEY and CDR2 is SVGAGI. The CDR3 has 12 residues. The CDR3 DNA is TGTGCCAGCAGGCTAGGTACCGGGGAGCTGTTTTTT. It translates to CASRLGTGELFF.

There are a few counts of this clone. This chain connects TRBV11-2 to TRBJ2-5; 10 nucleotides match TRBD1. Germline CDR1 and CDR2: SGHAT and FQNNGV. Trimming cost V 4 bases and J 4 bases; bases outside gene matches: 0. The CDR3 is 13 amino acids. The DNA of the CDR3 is TGTGCCAGCAGCTGGGACAGGGGAGAGACCCAGTACTTC. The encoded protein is CASSWDRGETQYF.

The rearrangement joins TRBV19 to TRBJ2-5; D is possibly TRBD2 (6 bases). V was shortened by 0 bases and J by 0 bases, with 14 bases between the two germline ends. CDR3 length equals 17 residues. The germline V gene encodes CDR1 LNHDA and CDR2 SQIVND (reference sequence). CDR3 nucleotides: TGTGCCAGTAGTATAGAGGGCCCCGGGAGTTACCAAGAGACCCAGTACTTC. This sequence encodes CASSIEGPGSYQETQYF.

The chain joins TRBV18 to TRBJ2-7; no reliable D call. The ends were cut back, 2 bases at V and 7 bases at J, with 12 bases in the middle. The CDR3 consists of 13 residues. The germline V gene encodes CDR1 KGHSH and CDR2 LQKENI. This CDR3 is CASSPTTIREQYF. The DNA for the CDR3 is TGTGCCAGCTCACCAACAACAATTCGTGAGCAGTACTTC.

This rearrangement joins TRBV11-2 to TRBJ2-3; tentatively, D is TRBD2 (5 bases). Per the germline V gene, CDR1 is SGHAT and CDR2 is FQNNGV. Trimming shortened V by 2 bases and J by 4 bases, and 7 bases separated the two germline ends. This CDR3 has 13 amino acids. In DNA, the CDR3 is TGTGCCAGCAGCTTACTAGCAGCAGATACGCAGTATTTT. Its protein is CASSLLAADTQYF.

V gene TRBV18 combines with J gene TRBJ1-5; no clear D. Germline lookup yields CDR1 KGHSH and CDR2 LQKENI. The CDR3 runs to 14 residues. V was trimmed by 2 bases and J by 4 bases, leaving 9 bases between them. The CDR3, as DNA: TGTGCCAGCTCACCAGGACGGACTAATCAGCCCCAGCATTTT. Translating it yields CASSPGRTNQPQHF.

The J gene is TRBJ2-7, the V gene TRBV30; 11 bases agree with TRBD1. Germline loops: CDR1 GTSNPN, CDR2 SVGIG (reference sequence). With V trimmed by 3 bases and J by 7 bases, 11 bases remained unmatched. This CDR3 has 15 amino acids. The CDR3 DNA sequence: TGTGCCTGGAGCGCAGGGTGGACAGGGGGCAAAGAGCAGTACTTC. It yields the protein CAWSAGWTGGKEQYF.

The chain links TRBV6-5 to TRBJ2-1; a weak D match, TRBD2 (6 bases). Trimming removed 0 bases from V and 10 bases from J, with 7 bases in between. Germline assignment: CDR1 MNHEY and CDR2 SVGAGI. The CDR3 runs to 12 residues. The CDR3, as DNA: TGTGCCAGCAGTTACTCCCGGGGGGAGCAGTTCTTC. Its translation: CASSYSRGEQFF.

The chain's CDR3 is CASMGQPNQPQHF. The CDR3 DNA reads TGTGCCAGCATGGGACAGCCCAATCAGCCCCAGCATTTT. The chain employs TRBV2 and TRBJ1-5; 7 nucleotides match TRBD1. The germline V gene has CDR1 SNHLY and CDR2 FYNNEI. The CDR3 has 13 amino acids. V was clipped by 7 bases and J by 3 bases; unmatched bases: 3.

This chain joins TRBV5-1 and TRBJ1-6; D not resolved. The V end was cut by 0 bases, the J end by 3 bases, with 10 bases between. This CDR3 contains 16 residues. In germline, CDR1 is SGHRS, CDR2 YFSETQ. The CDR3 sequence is CASSLDGPGYNSPLHF. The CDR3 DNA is TGCGCCAGCAGCTTGGACGGCCCAGGCTATAATTCACCCCTCCACTTT. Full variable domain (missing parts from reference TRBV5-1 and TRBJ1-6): KAGVTQTPRYLIKTRGQQVTLSCSPISGHRSVSWYQQTPGQGLQFLFEYFSETQRNKGNFPGRFSGRQFSNSRSEMNVSTLELGDSALYLCASSLDGPGYNSPLHFGNGTRLTVT.

CDR3 DNA: TGTGCCAGCAGCCTAACCCCCGGGCAGCCCCAGCATTTT. It is translated as CASSLTPGQPQHF. The genes are TRBV6-5 and TRBJ1-5; no clear D gene. V dropped 6 bases and J dropped 7 bases, with 13 bases sitting between them. The CDR3 spans 13 residues. Per the germline V gene, CDR1 is MNHEY and CDR2 is SVGAGI.